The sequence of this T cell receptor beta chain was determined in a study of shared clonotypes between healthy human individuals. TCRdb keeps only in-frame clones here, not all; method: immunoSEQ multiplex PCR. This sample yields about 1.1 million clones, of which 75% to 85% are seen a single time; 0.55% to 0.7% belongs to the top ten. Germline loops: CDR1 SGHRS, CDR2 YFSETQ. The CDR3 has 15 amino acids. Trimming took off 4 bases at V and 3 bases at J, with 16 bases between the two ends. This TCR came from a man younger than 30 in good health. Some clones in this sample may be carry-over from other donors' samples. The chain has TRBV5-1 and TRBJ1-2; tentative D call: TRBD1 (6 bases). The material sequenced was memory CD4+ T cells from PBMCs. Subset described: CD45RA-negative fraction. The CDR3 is CASSRTTGSDYGYTF. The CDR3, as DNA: TGCGCCAGCAGCCGAACTACAGGGTCGGACTATGGCTACACCTTC.